Listed below are T cell receptor beta chains from one sample, sequenced in a study of T-cell reconstitution after alpha-beta-depleted transplantation in children. TCRdb reprocessed the PCR reads with MiXCR, giving one entry per CDR3 protein. Here the sample spans hundreds of thousands of distinct CDR3 sequences, 16% being singletons. Sequences were derived from PBMCs, mostly from graft donor cells, sampled 360 days after TCRalphabeta/CD19-depleted stem cell transplant. These receptors all come from a male patient younger than 18 who had a stem cell transplant for acute lymphoblastic leukemia, so the T cells may come from the graft donor. Each CDR3 is given with its conserved first and last residue. D genes are given only for firm matches. Part of the rows lack a size; the others show once, few, many or a class for expanded clones.

clone size: few; CDR3 length: 13; D gene: .; V gene: TRBV6-1; J gene: TRBJ1-1; CDR3 DNA: TGTGCCAGCAAAAGGACAGAGAACACTGAAGCTTTCTTT; CDR3 protein: CASKRTENTEAFF
clone size: .; CDR3 length: 17; D gene: .; V gene: TRBV7-3; J gene: TRBJ2-1; CDR3 DNA: TGTGCCAGCAGCTTAACCCCCGGCCATGCCACCTACAATGAGCAGTTCTTC; CDR3 protein: CASSLTPGHATYNEQFF
clone size: few; CDR3 length: 16; D gene: .; V gene: TRBV5-4; J gene: TRBJ2-7; CDR3 DNA: TGTGCCAGCAGCTTGTTACGGGCAGGCGATTCCTACGAGCAGTACTTC; CDR3 protein: CASSLLRAGDSYEQYF
clone size: .; CDR3 length: 11; D gene: .; V gene: TRBV6-1; J gene: TRBJ2-3; CDR3 DNA: TGTGCCAGCCATACCTGGGATACGCAGTATTTT; CDR3 protein: CASHTWDTQYF
clone size: many; CDR3 length: 13; D gene: .; V gene: TRBV12-3/TRBV12-4; J gene: TRBJ2-2; CDR3 DNA: TGTGCCAGCAGTATGACCCAAAGCGGGGAGCTGTTTTTT; CDR3 protein: CASSMTQSGELFF
clone size: few; CDR3 length: 17; D gene: .; V gene: TRBV10-3; J gene: TRBJ2-6; CDR3 DNA: TGTGCCATCAGTGATCGGGGCATTTCTTCCGGGGCCAACGTCCTGACTTTC; CDR3 protein: CAISDRGISSGANVLTF
clone size: .; CDR3 length: 14; D gene: TRBD2; V gene: TRBV3-1; J gene: TRBJ2-3; CDR3 DNA: TGTGCCAGCAGCGCCGGACTAGATACAGATACGCAGTATTTT; CDR3 protein: CASSAGLDTDTQYF
clone size: .; CDR3 length: 12; D gene: TRBD1; V gene: TRBV29-1; J gene: TRBJ2-7; CDR3 DNA: TGCAGCGCCACAGGGGGCTCCTACGAGCAGTACTTC; CDR3 protein: CSATGGSYEQYF
clone size: .; CDR3 length: 14; D gene: TRBD2; V gene: TRBV27; J gene: TRBJ2-7; CDR3 DNA: TGTGCCAGCAGTCGAGGGACTAGCCACTACGAGCAGTACTTC; CDR3 protein: CASSRGTSHYEQYF
clone size: .; CDR3 length: 14; D gene: .; V gene: TRBV6-2/TRBV6-3; J gene: TRBJ1-1; CDR3 DNA: TGTGCCAGCGCACGAAGGGAATACAACACTGAAGCTTTCTTT; CDR3 protein: CASARREYNTEAFF
clone size: few; CDR3 length: 16; D gene: TRBD2; V gene: TRBV7-3; J gene: TRBJ2-5; CDR3 DNA: TGTGCCAGCAGCCCCCGGACTAGCGGGAGTGGGGAGACCCAGTACTTC; CDR3 protein: CASSPRTSGSGETQYF
clone size: .; CDR3 length: 14; D gene: .; V gene: TRBV14; J gene: TRBJ2-1; CDR3 DNA: TGTGCCAGCAGCCGAAGACCTGAGAGAGATGAGCAGTTCTTC; CDR3 protein: CASSRRPERDEQFF
clone size: few; CDR3 length: 15; D gene: .; V gene: TRBV5-1; J gene: TRBJ2-7; CDR3 DNA: TGCGCCAGCAGCTCATCTAGCGTCCCTGCCTACGAGCAGTACTTC; CDR3 protein: CASSSSSVPAYEQYF
clone size: few; CDR3 length: 18; D gene: TRBD2; V gene: TRBV7-3; J gene: TRBJ2-3; CDR3 DNA: TGTGCCAGCAGCTTACCGGGACTAGCGGGAGCATCCCCAGATACGCAGTATTTT; CDR3 protein: CASSLPGLAGASPDTQYF
clone size: .; CDR3 length: 14; D gene: TRBD1; V gene: TRBV20-1; J gene: TRBJ2-1; CDR3 DNA: TGCAGTGCTAGAGTGGACAGGGTTTACAATGAGCAGTTCTTC; CDR3 protein: CSARVDRVYNEQFF
clone size: few; CDR3 length: 13; D gene: .; V gene: TRBV20-1; J gene: TRBJ2-7; CDR3 DNA: TGCAGTGCCGTTCCGGGGGCTCGGTACGAGCAGTACTTC; CDR3 protein: CSAVPGARYEQYF
clone size: few; CDR3 length: 13; D gene: .; V gene: TRBV30; J gene: TRBJ2-6; CDR3 DNA: TGTGCCCGGACCTTTTCTGGGGCCAACGTCCTGACTTTC; CDR3 protein: CARTFSGANVLTF
clone size: few; CDR3 length: 14; D gene: .; V gene: TRBV5-1; J gene: TRBJ1-1; CDR3 DNA: TGCGCCAGCAGCCTGACAGCGACGAACACTGAAGCTTTCTTT; CDR3 protein: CASSLTATNTEAFF
clone size: few; CDR3 length: 17; D gene: TRBD2; V gene: TRBV29-1; J gene: TRBJ2-1; CDR3 DNA: TGCAGCGTTGGCGGGACTAGCGGGAGAGGGGAAATCAATGAGCAGTTCTTC; CDR3 protein: CSVGGTSGRGEINEQFF
clone size: few; CDR3 length: 17; D gene: TRBD2; V gene: TRBV7-3; J gene: TRBJ2-6; CDR3 DNA: TGTGCCAGCAGCTCCCCAGCGGGAGGGGCTGTGGCCAACGTCCTGACTTTC; CDR3 protein: CASSSPAGGAVANVLTF
clone size: few; CDR3 length: 14; D gene: .; V gene: TRBV7-9; J gene: TRBJ1-3; CDR3 DNA: TGTGCCAGCCACCGGGCAGCCTCTGGAAACACCATATATTTT; CDR3 protein: CASHRAASGNTIYF
clone size: .; CDR3 length: 15; D gene: TRBD1; V gene: TRBV7-8; J gene: TRBJ2-7; CDR3 DNA: TGTGCCAGCAGCACCGAGACAGGGGTCACATACGAGCAGTACTTC; CDR3 protein: CASSTETGVTYEQYF
clone size: few; CDR3 length: 20; D gene: .; V gene: TRBV7-3; J gene: TRBJ2-1; CDR3 DNA: TGTGCCAGCAGCTTAAAATATCAATCTGGCCACCTGATACTCTACAATGAGCAGTTCTTC; CDR3 protein: CASSLKYQSGHLILYNEQFF
clone size: few; CDR3 length: 13; D gene: .; V gene: TRBV27; J gene: TRBJ2-2; CDR3 DNA: TGTGCCAGCAGTTTACCCTTGACCGGGGAGCTGTTTTTT; CDR3 protein: CASSLPLTGELFF
clone size: .; CDR3 length: 14; D gene: TRBD2; V gene: TRBV5-6; J gene: TRBJ2-4; CDR3 DNA: TGTGCCAGCAGCGACGCTAGCGGGAGGGGAATTCAGTACTTC; CDR3 protein: CASSDASGRGIQYF
clone size: few; CDR3 length: 17; D gene: .; V gene: TRBV7-7; J gene: TRBJ1-5; CDR3 DNA: TGTGCCAGCAGCTGTGGGGTTATAGCGGGGGGCAATCAGCCCCAGCATTTT; CDR3 protein: CASSCGVIAGGNQPQHF
clone size: .; CDR3 length: 17; D gene: TRBD2; V gene: TRBV7-8; J gene: TRBJ2-1; CDR3 DNA: TGTGCCAGCAGCTTTATCAGAGCGGGAGGATCCCGCAATGAGCAGTTCTTC; CDR3 protein: CASSFIRAGGSRNEQFF
clone size: .; CDR3 length: 16; D gene: TRBD2; V gene: TRBV11-2; J gene: TRBJ2-1; CDR3 DNA: TGTGCCAGCACCAGACCCGGGACTAGCCCCTACAATGAGCAGTTCTTC; CDR3 protein: CASTRPGTSPYNEQFF
clone size: few; CDR3 length: 15; D gene: .; V gene: TRBV5-5; J gene: TRBJ1-5; CDR3 DNA: TGTGCCAGCAGCTTATCAACACTTAGCAATCAGCCCCAGCATTTT; CDR3 protein: CASSLSTLSNQPQHF